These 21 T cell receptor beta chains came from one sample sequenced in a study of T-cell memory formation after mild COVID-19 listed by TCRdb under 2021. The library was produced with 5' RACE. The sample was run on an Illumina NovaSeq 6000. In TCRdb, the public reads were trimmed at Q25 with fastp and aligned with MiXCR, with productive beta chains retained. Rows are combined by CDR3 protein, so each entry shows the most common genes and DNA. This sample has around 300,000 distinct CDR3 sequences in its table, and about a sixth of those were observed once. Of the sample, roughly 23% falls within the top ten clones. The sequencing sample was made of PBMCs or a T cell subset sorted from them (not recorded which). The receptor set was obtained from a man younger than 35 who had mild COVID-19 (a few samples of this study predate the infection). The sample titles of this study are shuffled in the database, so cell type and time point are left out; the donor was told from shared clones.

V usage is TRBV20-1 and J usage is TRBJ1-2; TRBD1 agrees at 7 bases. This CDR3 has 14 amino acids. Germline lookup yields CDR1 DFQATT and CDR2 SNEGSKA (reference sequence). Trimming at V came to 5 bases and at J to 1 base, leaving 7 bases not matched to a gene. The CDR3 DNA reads TGCAGTGCTGCCGGGACAGCAGATAACTATGGCTACACCTTC. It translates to CSAAGTADNYGYTF.

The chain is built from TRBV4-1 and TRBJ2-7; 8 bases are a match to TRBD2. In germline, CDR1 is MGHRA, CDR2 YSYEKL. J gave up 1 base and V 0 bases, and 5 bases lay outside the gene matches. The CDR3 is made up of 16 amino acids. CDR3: CASSQELAGGSYEQYF. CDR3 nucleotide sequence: TGCGCCAGCAGCCAAGAACTCGCGGGGGGTTCCTACGAGCAGTACTTC.

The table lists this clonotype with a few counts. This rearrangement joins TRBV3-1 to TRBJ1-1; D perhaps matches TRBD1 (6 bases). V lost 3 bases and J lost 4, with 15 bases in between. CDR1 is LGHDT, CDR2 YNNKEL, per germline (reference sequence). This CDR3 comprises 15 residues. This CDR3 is CASSHPRGAGTEAFF. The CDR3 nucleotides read TGTGCCAGCAGCCACCCACGGGGGGCTGGCACTGAAGCTTTCTTT.

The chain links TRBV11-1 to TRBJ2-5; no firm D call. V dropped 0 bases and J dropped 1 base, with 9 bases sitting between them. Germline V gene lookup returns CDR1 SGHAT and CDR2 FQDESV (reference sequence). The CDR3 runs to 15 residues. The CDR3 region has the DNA TGTGCCAGCAGCTTAGCGCCGACTGGCCAAGAGACCCAGTACTTC. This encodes CASSLAPTGQETQYF.

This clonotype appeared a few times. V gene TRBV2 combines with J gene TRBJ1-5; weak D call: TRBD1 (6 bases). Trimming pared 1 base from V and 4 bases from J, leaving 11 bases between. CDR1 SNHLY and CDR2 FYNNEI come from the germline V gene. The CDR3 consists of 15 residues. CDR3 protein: CASSEESTGNQPQHF. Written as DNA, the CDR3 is TGTGCCAGCAGTGAAGAGAGTACAGGGAATCAGCCCCAGCATTTT.

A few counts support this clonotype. In DNA, the CDR3 is TGTGCCAGCAGCTTGGGACAGGGGGCTGGCTATGGCTACACCTTC. Protein product: CASSLGQGAGYGYTF. The chain recombines TRBV7-6 with TRBJ1-2, with 12 bases that match TRBD1. The CDR3 loop spans 15 amino acids. V shed 3 bases and J 4 bases; nucleotides not matched to a gene: 3. The germline V gene encodes CDR1 SGHVS and CDR2 FNYEAQ.

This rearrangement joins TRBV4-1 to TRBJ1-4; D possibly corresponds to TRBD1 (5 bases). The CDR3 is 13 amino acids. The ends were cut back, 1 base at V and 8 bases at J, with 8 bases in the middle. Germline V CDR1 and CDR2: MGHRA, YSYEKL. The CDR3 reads CASSQVAGEKLFF. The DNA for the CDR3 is TGCGCCAGCAGCCAAGTGGCAGGGGAAAAACTGTTTTTT.

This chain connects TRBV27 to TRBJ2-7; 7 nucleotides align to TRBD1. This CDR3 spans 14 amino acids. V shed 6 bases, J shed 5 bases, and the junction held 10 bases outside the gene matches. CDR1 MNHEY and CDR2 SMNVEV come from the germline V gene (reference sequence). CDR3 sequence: CASSRKTGTDEQYV. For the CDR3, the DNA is TGTGCCAGCAGCCGTAAGACCGGGACAGACGAGCAGTACGTC.

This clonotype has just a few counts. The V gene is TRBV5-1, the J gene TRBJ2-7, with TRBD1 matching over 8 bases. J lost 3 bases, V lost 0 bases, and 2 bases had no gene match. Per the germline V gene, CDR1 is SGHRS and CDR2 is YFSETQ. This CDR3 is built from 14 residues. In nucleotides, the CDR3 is TGCGCCAGCAGCTTGGCCAGGGGGCACTACGAGCAGTACTTC. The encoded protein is CASSLARGHYEQYF.

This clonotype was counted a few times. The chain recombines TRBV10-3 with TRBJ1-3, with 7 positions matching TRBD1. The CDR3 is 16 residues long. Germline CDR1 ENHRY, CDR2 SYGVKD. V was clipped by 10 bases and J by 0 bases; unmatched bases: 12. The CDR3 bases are TGTGCCACCCAAACTTGGACAGGTCTCTCTGGAAACACCATATATTTT. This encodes CATQTWTGLSGNTIYF.

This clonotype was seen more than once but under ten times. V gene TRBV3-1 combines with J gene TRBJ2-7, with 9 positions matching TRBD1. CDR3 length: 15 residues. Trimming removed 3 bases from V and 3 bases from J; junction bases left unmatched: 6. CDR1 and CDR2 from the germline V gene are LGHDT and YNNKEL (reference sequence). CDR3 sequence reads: CASSHPGDRDYEQYF. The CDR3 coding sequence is TGTGCCAGCAGCCATCCCGGGGACAGGGACTACGAGCAGTACTTC.

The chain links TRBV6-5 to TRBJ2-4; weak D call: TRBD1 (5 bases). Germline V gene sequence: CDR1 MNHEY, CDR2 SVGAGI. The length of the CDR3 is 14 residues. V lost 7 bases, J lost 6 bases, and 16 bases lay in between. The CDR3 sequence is CASKLQGRGNIQYF. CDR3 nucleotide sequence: TGTGCCAGCAAACTTCAGGGCCGAGGAAACATTCAGTACTTC.

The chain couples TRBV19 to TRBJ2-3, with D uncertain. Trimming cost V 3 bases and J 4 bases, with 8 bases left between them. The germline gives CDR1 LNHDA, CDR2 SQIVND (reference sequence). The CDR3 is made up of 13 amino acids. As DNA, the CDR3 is TGTGCCAGTAGTATTCACGGCTCAGATACGCAGTATTTT. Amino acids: CASSIHGSDTQYF.

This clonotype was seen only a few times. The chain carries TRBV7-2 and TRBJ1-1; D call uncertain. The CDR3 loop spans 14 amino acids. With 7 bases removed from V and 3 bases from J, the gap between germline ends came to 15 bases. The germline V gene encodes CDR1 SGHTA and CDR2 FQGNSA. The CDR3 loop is CASTQPGLYTEAFF. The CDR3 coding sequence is TGTGCCAGCACCCAACCAGGTTTATACACTGAAGCTTTCTTT.

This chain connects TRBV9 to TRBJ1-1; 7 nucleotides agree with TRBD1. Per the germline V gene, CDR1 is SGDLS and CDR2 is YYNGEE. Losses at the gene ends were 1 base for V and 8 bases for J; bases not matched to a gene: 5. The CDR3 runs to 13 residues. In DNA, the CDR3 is TGTGCCAGCAGCGTATCAGGGGGTGAGGAAGCTTTCTTT. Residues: CASSVSGGEEAFF.

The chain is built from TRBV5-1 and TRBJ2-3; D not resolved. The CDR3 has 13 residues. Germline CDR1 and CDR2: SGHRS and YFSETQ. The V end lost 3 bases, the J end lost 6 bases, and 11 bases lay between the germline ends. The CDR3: CASSSAFMDTQYF. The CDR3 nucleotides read TGCGCCAGCAGCTCGGCCTTTATGGATACGCAGTATTTT.

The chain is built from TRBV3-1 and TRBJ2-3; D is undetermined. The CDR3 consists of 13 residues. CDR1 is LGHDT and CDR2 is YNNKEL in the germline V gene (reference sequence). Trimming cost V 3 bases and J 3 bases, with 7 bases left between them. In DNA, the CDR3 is TGTGCCAGCAGCCACCTTGGGACAGATACGCAGTATTTT. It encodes CASSHLGTDTQYF.

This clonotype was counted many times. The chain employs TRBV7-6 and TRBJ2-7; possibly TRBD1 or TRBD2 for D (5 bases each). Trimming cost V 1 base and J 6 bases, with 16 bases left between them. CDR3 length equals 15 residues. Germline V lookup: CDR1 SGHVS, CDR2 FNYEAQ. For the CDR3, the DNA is TGTGCCAGCAGCTTAGGGTCTGAGATGGGGACCGAGCAGTACTTC. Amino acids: CASSLGSEMGTEQYF.

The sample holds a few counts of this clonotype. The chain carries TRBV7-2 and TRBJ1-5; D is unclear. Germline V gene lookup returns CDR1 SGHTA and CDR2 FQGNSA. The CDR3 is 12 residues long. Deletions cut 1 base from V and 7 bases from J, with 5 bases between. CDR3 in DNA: TGTGCCAGCAGCTTAGACGAACAGCCCCAGCATTTT. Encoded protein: CASSLDEQPQHF.

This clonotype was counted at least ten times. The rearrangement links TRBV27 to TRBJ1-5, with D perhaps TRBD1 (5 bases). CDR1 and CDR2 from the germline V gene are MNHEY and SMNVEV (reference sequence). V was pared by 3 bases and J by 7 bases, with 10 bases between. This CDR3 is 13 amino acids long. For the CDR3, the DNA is TGTGCCAGCAGTTTCGGGAGGGACCAGCCCCAGCATTTT. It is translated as CASSFGRDQPQHF.

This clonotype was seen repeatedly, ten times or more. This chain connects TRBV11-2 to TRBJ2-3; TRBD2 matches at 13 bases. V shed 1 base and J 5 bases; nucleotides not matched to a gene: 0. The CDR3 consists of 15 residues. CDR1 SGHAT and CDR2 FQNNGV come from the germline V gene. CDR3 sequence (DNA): TGTGCCAGCAGCTTAGGGACTAGCGGGGGAGATACGCAGTATTTT. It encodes CASSLGTSGGDTQYF.